Presented here are 32 T cell receptor beta chains from one specimen sequenced in a study of T-cell reconstitution after alpha-beta-depleted transplantation in children. Unique molecular identifiers were used in preparing the TCRbeta library. TCRdb passed the PCR reads through MiXCR, listing each CDR3 protein once. This table has 450,000 to 600,000 distinct CDR3 sequences, about an eighth appearing once. The starting material was PBMCs, mostly from graft donor cells, obtained 360 days after TCRalphabeta/CD19-depleted stem cell transplant. The receptors here all came from a male patient younger than 18 who had a stem cell transplant for acute myeloid leukemia, so the T cells may come from the graft donor.

This clonotype has more than one count but fewer than ten. The chain has TRBV20-1 and TRBJ1-5; 8 nucleotides match TRBD1. The V segment lost 0 bases and the J segment 6 bases; nucleotides outside the gene matches: 7. In germline, CDR1 is DFQATT, CDR2 SNEGSKA (reference sequence). The CDR3 extends over 15 amino acids. This CDR3 is CSARDRTGTGQPQHF. The CDR3 DNA reads as TGCAGTGCTAGAGACAGGACAGGGACAGGTCAGCCCCAGCATTTT.

This clonotype came up many times. The rearrangement uses TRBV25-1 and TRBJ2-1; D possibly corresponds to TRBD2 (6 bases). This CDR3 has 13 amino acids. The V gene lost 4 bases and the J gene lost 7 bases, with 11 bases spanning the gap. CDR1 and CDR2 from the germline V gene are MGHDK and SYGVNS. The CDR3 loop reads CASSVGRGNEQFF. The CDR3 coding sequence is TGTGCCAGCAGTGTCGGCCGGGGGAATGAGCAGTTCTTC.

V gene TRBV7-9 combines with J gene TRBJ2-5; weak D call: TRBD2 (5 bases). The ends were cut back, 2 bases at V and 4 bases at J, with 11 bases in the middle. The CDR3 covers 14 residues. Germline CDR1 SEHNR, CDR2 FQNEAQ (reference sequence). CDR3 nucleotide sequence: TGTGCCAGCAGCTTATCGGGGTGGCGAGAGACCCAGTACTTC. The encoded protein is CASSLSGWRETQYF.

This clonotype was picked up a small number of times. The rearrangement joins TRBV20-1 to TRBJ2-1; the match to TRBD2 covers 15 bases. Germline lookup yields CDR1 DFQATT and CDR2 SNEGSKA (reference sequence). Trimming at V came to 3 bases and at J to 7 bases, leaving 13 bases not matched to a gene. The CDR3 spans 18 residues. The CDR3: CSARGTSGRKVDRNEQFF. DNA for the CDR3: TGCAGTGCTAGGGGGACTAGCGGGAGGAAGGTTGATAGGAATGAGCAGTTCTTC.

Ten or more counts support this clonotype. The rearrangement links TRBV3-1 to TRBJ1-5; D might be TRBD1 (5 bases). Trimming took 2 bases from V and 7 from J, leaving 9 bases between them. Germline loops: CDR1 LGHDT, CDR2 YNNKEL (reference sequence). The CDR3 sequence is 13 residues long. This CDR3 is CASSQRGLQPQHF. The CDR3 DNA reads TGTGCCAGCAGCCAACGGGGCTTGCAGCCCCAGCATTTT.

This clonotype came up a few times. The rearrangement uses TRBV20-1 and TRBJ2-1; D not resolved. The ends were cut back, 0 bases at V and 5 bases at J, with 11 bases in the middle. CDR1 and CDR2 (germline): DFQATT, SNEGSKA (reference sequence). The CDR3 spans 14 residues. CDR3 sequence: CSARDPRSDNEQFF. Written as DNA, the CDR3 is TGCAGTGCTAGAGATCCCCGTTCAGACAATGAGCAGTTCTTC.

The chain is built from TRBV25-1 and TRBJ2-5; 9 bases line up with TRBD1. The CDR3 is 15 residues long. CDR1 and CDR2 from the germline V gene are MGHDK and SYGVNS. V trimming: 8 bases; J trimming: 6 bases; junction bases outside the gene matches: 13. The CDR3 DNA reads TGTGCCAGCTTGATGTCCGGGACAGGGATGAAGACCCAGTACTTC. It codes for CASLMSGTGMKTQYF. The full variable domain, rest sourced from reference TRBV25-1 and TRBJ2-5, is EADIYQTPRYLVIGTGKKITLECSQTMGHDKMYWYQQDPGMELHLIHYSYGVNSTEKGDLSSESTVSRIRTEHFPLTLESARPSHTSQYLCASLMSGTGMKTQYFGPGTRLLVL.

This clonotype was observed a handful of times. This chain uses TRBV7-2 with TRBJ2-5, with TRBD1 identical over 7 bases. The J segment lost 5 bases and the V segment lost 2 bases, leaving 8 bases of the junction unmatched. This CDR3 has 15 amino acids. Germline values: CDR1 SGHTA, CDR2 FQGNSA. DNA for the CDR3: TGTGCCAGCAGCTTAAGAGACAGGGATTGGGAGACCCAGTACTTC. Translation gives CASSLRDRDWETQYF.

Details on this clonotype: This clone may be a read error of a much larger clone one base away. The rearrangement links TRBV7-8 to TRBJ2-1; 14 nucleotides line up with TRBD2. With V trimmed by 4 bases and J by 8 bases, 1 base remained unmatched. Germline CDR1 reads SGHVS; CDR2 reads FQNEAQ. The CDR3 has 14 residues. The CDR3 DNA sequence: TGTGCCAGCAGCTGGACTAGCGGGAGGCATGAGCAGTTCTTC. It translates to CASSWTSGRHEQFF.

The table lists this clonotype with a few counts. The chain couples TRBV20-1 to TRBJ2-1, with TRBD2 matching 7 bases. Germline CDR1 DFQATT, CDR2 SNEGSKA (reference sequence). The CDR3 consists of 14 residues. The J segment lost 2 bases and the V segment lost 6 bases, leaving 7 bases of the junction unmatched. The CDR3 DNA sequence: TGCAGTGCCCGGACTAGAGGCCCCTACAATGAGCAGTTCTTC. This codes for CSARTRGPYNEQFF.

CDR3 DNA sequence: TGCGCCAGCAGCCGAAATGGGGACCGGGGTGGCGATGAGCAGTTCTTC. This codes for CASSRNGDRGGDEQFF. The chain joins TRBV5-1 to TRBJ2-1, with D perhaps given as TRBD1 or TRBD2 (5 bases each). CDR1 is SGHRS and CDR2 is YFSETQ in the germline V gene. With 4 bases removed from V and 8 bases from J, the gap between germline ends came to 22 bases. CDR3 length equals 16 residues.

This clonotype was counted a few times. This chain uses TRBV7-2 with TRBJ2-1, with 9 bases identical to TRBD2. The CDR3 spans 18 residues. Germline V lookup: CDR1 SGHTA, CDR2 FQGNSA. J gave up 5 bases and V 1 base, and 12 bases lay outside the gene matches. CDR3 coding DNA: TGTGCCAGCAGCTTAGTGAGCTCAGGCGGGAGGGTTCACAATGAGCAGTTCTTC. Translated: CASSLVSSGGRVHNEQFF.

This clonotype was recorded a few times. CDR3 DNA: TGCAGTGCTCCCCGTCGGCCGGCAGTCCCCTACGAGCAGTACTTC. Its protein is CSAPRRPAVPYEQYF. The chain carries TRBV20-1 and TRBJ2-7; no firm D call. With 5 bases removed from V and 2 bases from J, the gap between germline ends came to 19 bases. This CDR3 spans 15 amino acids. Germline values: CDR1 DFQATT, CDR2 SNEGSKA (reference sequence).

The V call is TRBV19, the J call TRBJ2-5, with D possibly matching TRBD2 (6 bases). V lost 8 bases to trimming and J lost 5 bases, with 18 bases between them. This CDR3 is built from 14 residues. CDR1 and CDR2 from the germline V gene are LNHDA and SQIVND (reference sequence). The chain's CDR3 is CASAGPGARETQYF. CDR3 DNA sequence: TGTGCCAGTGCAGGCCCGGGAGCGAGGGAGACCCAGTACTTC.

The chain has TRBV11-2 and TRBJ2-3, with D possibly TRBD2 on 6 matching bases. Looked up from germline, CDR1 is SGHAT and CDR2 is FQNNGV. The V gene lost 8 bases and the J gene lost 5 bases, with 17 bases spanning the gap. The CDR3 covers 14 residues. This CDR3 reads CASRRLVGRDTQYF. Written as DNA, the CDR3 is TGTGCCAGCCGAAGACTAGTAGGGCGAGATACGCAGTATTTT.

This clonotype appeared a few times. The chain is built from TRBV7-9 and TRBJ2-7; D gene uncertain. The germline gives CDR1 SEHNR, CDR2 FQNEAQ (reference sequence). Trimming removed 1 base from V and 4 bases from J, with 14 bases in between. The CDR3 runs to 15 residues. CDR3 nucleotide sequence: TGTGCCAGCAGCTTAGGCGGCCGGAGTAGGTACGAGCAGTACTTC. This encodes CASSLGGRSRYEQYF.

In this sample, this clonotype turned up a few times. This chain uses TRBV7-9 with TRBJ2-7; TRBD1 agrees at 9 bases. The CDR3 totals 16 residues. V gave up 5 bases and J gave up 3 bases; unmatched junction bases: 11. Germline CDR1 and CDR2: SEHNR and FQNEAQ (reference sequence). CDR3 coding DNA: TGTGCCAGCAGCCTCAGACAGGACAGGGGACACTACGAGCAGTACTTC. Translated: CASSLRQDRGHYEQYF.

The CDR3 loop reads CASSLMASGGQETQYF. In nucleotides, the CDR3 is TGTGCCAGCAGCCTTATGGCTAGCGGGGGCCAAGAGACCCAGTACTTC. This chain joins TRBV12-3 or TRBV12-4 and TRBJ2-5, with 10 bases identical to TRBD2. Germline trimming cut 6 bases from V and 1 base from J; bases unmatched to any gene: 8. The CDR3 totals 16 residues.

This clonotype was observed a few times. This chain uses TRBV27 with TRBJ2-7; 10 positions agree with TRBD2. The V segment lost 8 bases and the J segment 2 bases; nucleotides outside the gene matches: 6. The V gene's germline CDR1 is MNHEY and CDR2 SMNVEV (reference sequence). The CDR3 consists of 14 residues. Here the CDR3 DNA reads TGTGCCAGCGGCCTAGCGGGAGCCACCTACGAGCAGTACTTC. Translating it yields CASGLAGATYEQYF.

This clonotype was counted ten times or more. The V and J genes are TRBV20-1 and TRBJ2-5; 11 nucleotides align to TRBD2. The CDR3 is made up of 16 amino acids. CDR1 and CDR2 from the germline V gene are DFQATT and SNEGSKA (reference sequence). Trimming at V came to 5 bases and at J to 5 bases, leaving 13 bases not matched to a gene. CDR3 nucleotide sequence: TGCAGTGCTCGAAGACTACTAGCGGGAGTAGAGGAGACCCAGTACTTC. It yields the protein CSARRLLAGVEETQYF.

The V gene is TRBV4-2, the J gene TRBJ2-7; D uncertain. Germline lookup yields CDR1 LGHNA and CDR2 YNFKEQ. This CDR3 is built from 13 residues. V lost 1 base to trimming and J lost 2 bases, with 6 bases between them. CDR3 sequence: CASSQAATYEQYF. In DNA form, the CDR3 reads TGTGCCAGCAGCCAAGCGGCAACCTACGAGCAGTACTTC.

This clonotype was counted a few times. The V and J genes are TRBV5-1 and TRBJ1-6, with a possible D match to TRBD1 (5 bases). This CDR3 comprises 14 residues. The V and J ends lost 1 base and 10 bases respectively, with 12 bases between them. The germline V gene has CDR1 SGHRS and CDR2 YFSETQ. The CDR3 is CASSLRQGDSPLHF. The CDR3 nucleotides are TGCGCCAGCAGCTTGAGGCAGGGAGACTCACCCCTCCACTTT.

The sample holds a few counts of this clonotype. The rearrangement joins TRBV6-1 to TRBJ1-5; the match to TRBD1 covers 10 bases. This CDR3 contains 16 residues. The germline gives CDR1 MNHNS, CDR2 SASEGT. The V and J ends lost 6 bases and 5 bases, in that order; junction bases with no gene match: 10. The CDR3 DNA follows: TGTGCCAGCAGCCCTTTATACGGGACAGGGGATCAGCCCCAGCATTTT. Protein product: CASSPLYGTGDQPQHF.

This chain uses TRBV24-1 with TRBJ2-1; D ambiguous. The germline gives CDR1 KGHDR, CDR2 SFDVKD. CDR3 length equals 11 residues. Trimming removed 8 bases from V and 7 bases from J, with 8 bases in between. The CDR3 sequence: CATTQGNEQFF. The CDR3 nucleotides read TGTGCCACCACCCAAGGGAATGAGCAGTTCTTC.

This clonotype was seen once. V usage is TRBV6-5 and J usage is TRBJ1-2; D gene ambiguous. Trimming took 1 base from V and 8 from J, leaving 11 bases between them. CDR1 and CDR2 (germline): MNHEY, SVGAGI. This CDR3 contains 13 residues. CDR3 in DNA: TGTGCCAGCAGTTACTATCGGGGAGACGGCTACACCTTC. Its translation: CASSYYRGDGYTF.

This chain joins TRBV10-3 and TRBJ2-4, with 9 bases that match TRBD1. The CDR3 totals 14 residues. Trimming took 6 bases from V and 4 from J; bases not matched to a gene: 4. In germline, CDR1 is ENHRY, CDR2 SYGVKD. As DNA, the CDR3 is TGTGCCATCAGCCTGACAGGGGGAAAAAACATTCAGTACTTC. It yields the protein CAISLTGGKNIQYF.

This chain uses TRBV30 with TRBJ1-3; tentatively, D is TRBD1 (6 bases). This CDR3 region has 12 residues. V lost 5 bases, J lost 4 bases, and 9 bases lay in between. CDR1 GTSNPN and CDR2 SVGIG come from the germline V gene (reference sequence). The CDR3 nucleotides read TGTGCCTGGTGGACAGACGGAAACACCATATATTTT. This translates into CAWWTDGNTIYF.

This clonotype was recorded at least ten times. The chain has TRBV20-1 and TRBJ2-7, with 10 positions matching TRBD2. With 0 bases clipped from V and 6 bases from J, the junction kept 8 bases outside the gene matches. The CDR3 is 15 residues long. The germline gives CDR1 DFQATT, CDR2 SNEGSKA (reference sequence). The CDR3 is CSARDQASGSSEQYF. In nucleotides, the CDR3 is TGCAGTGCTAGAGATCAGGCTAGCGGGAGCTCCGAGCAGTACTTC.

This clonotype was seen a few times. The rearrangement uses TRBV7-6 and TRBJ2-5; D gene uncertain. Trimming left V 4 bases short and J 9 bases short, with 27 bases between. CDR3 size: 17 residues. Per germline, CDR1 SGHVS and CDR2 FNYEAQ. The CDR3 DNA reads as TGTGCCAGCAGCTCCCTCGCAGGAGTCTTCGGTCAAAGGGCCCAGTACTTC. It yields the protein CASSSLAGVFGQRAQYF.

The rearrangement joins TRBV20-1 to TRBJ1-6, with a tentative D call TRBD1 (5 bases). Germline-derived CDR1 and CDR2 are DFQATT and SNEGSKA (reference sequence). Trimming shortened V by 3 bases and J by 7 bases, and 10 bases separated the two germline ends. The CDR3 sequence is 13 residues long. DNA for the CDR3: TGCAGTGCTAGGTGGGGGAAGAATTCACCCCTCCACTTT. As protein: CSARWGKNSPLHF.

This clonotype occurred many times. The V call is TRBV6-5, the J call TRBJ2-1; 9 bases align to TRBD2. Germline V gene sequence: CDR1 MNHEY, CDR2 SVGAGI. Trimming at V came to 2 bases and at J to 6 bases, leaving 8 bases not matched to a gene. The CDR3 loop spans 16 amino acids. The CDR3 region is CASSYPTSGRTNEQFF. CDR3 nucleotide sequence: TGTGCCAGCAGTTACCCGACTAGCGGTCGTACCAATGAGCAGTTCTTC.

Only a few counts were recorded for this clonotype. V usage is TRBV12-3 or TRBV12-4 and J usage is TRBJ2-7; 7 nucleotides align to TRBD2. The CDR3 extends over 16 amino acids. Germline trimming cut 5 bases from V and 4 bases from J; bases unmatched to any gene: 14. CDR3 protein: CASSLTLGTIRYEQYF. For the CDR3, the DNA is TGTGCCAGCAGTCTGACCCTCGGGACTATTCGTTACGAGCAGTACTTC.